The 26 T cell receptor beta chains in this list originate from one sample, sequenced in a study of persistence of HIV-infected CD4 T cells. Antigens of these TCRs are unknown. An overlapping HIV-1 Gag peptide pool stimulated these cells at roughly 1 ug/peptide/mL. CD40L-negative CD69-negative CD45RO-high memory CD4+ T cells were sorted as populations depleted of antigen-responding cells. Sequencing used immunoSEQ version 4 in survey mode. Method: immunoSEQ multiplex PCR; TCRdb's copy keeps in-frame clones and lacks some. The sample has about 41,000 clones; 75% to 85% are singletons. Sample: CD4+ T cells sorted from PBMCs after approximately 19-hour stimulation, taken from a patient who received antiretroviral therapy. These receptors all stem from an adult man with HIV who was CMV-seropositive.

The chain joins TRBV4-2 to TRBJ2-1; 10 bases match TRBD2. The V gene end was trimmed by 1 base and the J gene end by 0 bases; junction bases not matched to a gene: 0. Germline V gene sequence: CDR1 LGHNA, CDR2 YNFKEQ. CDR3 length: 16 residues. The CDR3 region is CASSQGLAGSYNEQFF. CDR3 in DNA: TGTGCCAGCAGCCAAGGACTAGCGGGCTCCTACAATGAGCAGTTCTTC.

This clone was recorded only once. The chain recombines TRBV19 with TRBJ1-2, with D possibly TRBD1 on 5 matching bases. Germline CDR1 reads LNHDA; CDR2 reads SQIVND (reference sequence). Trimming took off 5 bases at V and 4 bases at J, with 14 bases between the two ends. This CDR3 spans 14 amino acids. CDR3 sequence reads: CASSVAQGAYGYTF. The CDR3 coding sequence is TGTGCCAGTAGTGTGGCCCAGGGTGCCTATGGCTACACCTTC.

The table lists this clone with a few counts. The genes are TRBV18 and TRBJ1-2; D is unclear. Germline CDR1 reads KGHSH; CDR2 reads LQKENI. This CDR3 contains 15 residues. The ends were cut back, 6 bases at V and 4 bases at J, with 18 bases in the middle. The CDR3: CASSPNPTSSYGYTF. The CDR3 coding sequence is TGTGCCAGCTCTCCTAACCCGACTTCTAGCTATGGCTACACCTTC. Drawing the rest from reference TRBV18 and TRBJ1-2, the complete variable domain is NAGVMQNPRHLVRRRGQEARLRCSPMKGHSHVYWYRQLPEEGLKFMVYLQKENIIDESGMPKERFSAEFPKEGPSILRIQQVVRGDSAAYFCASSPNPTSSYGYTFGSGTRLTVV.

V gene TRBV5-5 combines with J gene TRBJ1-1; tentative D call: TRBD1 (5 bases). Looked up from germline, CDR1 is SGHKS and CDR2 is YYEKEE (reference sequence). Trimming stripped 3 bases from V and 7 bases from J, with 19 bases between. This CDR3 is built from 15 residues. This chain's CDR3 is CASSSPAVRVGEAFF. The CDR3 DNA follows: TGTGCCAGCAGCTCACCCGCGGTCAGGGTGGGTGAAGCTTTCTTT.

This chain uses TRBV19 with TRBJ1-5; tentative D call: TRBD1 (5 bases). Trimming removed 7 bases at V and 3 bases at J, with 13 bases between. CDR1 LNHDA and CDR2 SQIVND come from the germline V gene (reference sequence). The CDR3 contains 14 residues. This CDR3 reads CASTGGGINQPQHF. The DNA of the CDR3 is TGTGCCAGTACCGGGGGAGGGATCAATCAGCCCCAGCATTTT.

V and J are TRBV11-1 and TRBJ2-5; a weak D match, TRBD2 (7 bases). The germline gives CDR1 SGHAT, CDR2 FQDESV (reference sequence). This CDR3 contains 16 residues. The V and J ends lost 5 bases and 5 bases respectively, with 21 bases between them. As DNA, the CDR3 is TGTGCCAGCAGCGGAACCGCGGGGGCGCGGGGCGAGACCCAGTACTTC. Translating gives CASSGTAGARGETQYF.

The V call is TRBV6-5, the J call TRBJ2-4, with D perhaps assigned TRBD1 or TRBD2 (5 bases each). The germline V gene encodes CDR1 MNHEY and CDR2 SVGAGI. V was trimmed by 6 bases and J by 9 bases, leaving 21 bases between them. The CDR3 covers 15 residues. DNA for the CDR3: TGTGCCAGCAGACTACCTGAGGGGCTCCAGGGCATTCAGTACTTC. This codes for CASRLPEGLQGIQYF.

The rearrangement uses TRBV5-1 and TRBJ1-2; 7 nucleotides line up with TRBD1. The germline CDR1 and CDR2 sequences are SGHRS and YFSETQ. The CDR3 spans 14 residues. V gave up 4 bases and J gave up 0 bases; unmatched junction bases: 3. Here the CDR3 reads CASSRGQPNYGYTF. DNA for the CDR3: TGCGCCAGCAGCCGGGGACAGCCTAACTATGGCTACACCTTC.

V is TRBV24-1 and J is TRBJ2-1; no firm D call. The germline V gene has CDR1 KGHDR and CDR2 SFDVKD. Trimming removed 4 bases at V and 9 bases at J, with 12 bases between. This CDR3 has 13 residues. CDR3: CATSDLRVTEQFF. CDR3 DNA sequence: TGTGCCACCAGTGACCTTAGGGTGACTGAGCAGTTCTTC.

The V and J genes are TRBV7-2 and TRBJ2-2; 15 bases fit TRBD2. Germline CDR1 and CDR2: SGHTA and FQGNSA. V dropped 5 bases and J dropped 6; count of bases not matched to a gene: 1. The CDR3 covers 15 residues. The CDR3 sequence: CASSRTSGRAGELFF. The CDR3 region has the DNA TGTGCCAGCAGCCGGACTAGCGGGAGGGCCGGGGAGCTGTTTTTT. Supplemented by reference TRBV7-2 and TRBJ2-2, the full variable domain reads GAGVSQSPSNKVTEKGKDVELRCDPISGHTALYWYRQSLGQGLEFLIYFQGNSAPDKSGLPSDRFSAERTGGSVSTLTIQRTQQEDSAVYLCASSRTSGRAGELFFGEGSRLTVL.

In this sample, this clone turned up once. The rearrangement uses TRBV10-3 and TRBJ1-2; D remains ambiguous. V was cut by 8 bases and J by 4 bases, with 8 bases left in between. CDR3 size: 11 residues. CDR1 is ENHRY, CDR2 SYGVKD, per germline. Written as DNA, the CDR3 is TGTGCCATCTCACAGCTCTATGGCTACACCTTC. Protein: CAISQLYGYTF.

V and J are TRBV27 and TRBJ2-7; no firm D call. This CDR3 has 13 amino acids. Germline loops: CDR1 MNHEY, CDR2 SMNVEV (reference sequence). Trimming stripped 7 bases from V and 2 bases from J, with 12 bases between. CDR3 protein: CASKPHKTYEQYF. The CDR3 region has the DNA TGTGCCAGCAAGCCACATAAAACCTACGAGCAGTACTTC.

J is TRBJ2-4 and V is TRBV3-1 (or the pseudogene TRBV3-2), with D perhaps assigned TRBD1 or TRBD2 (6 bases each). Trimming cost V 3 bases and J 0 bases, with 21 bases left between them. Germline V gene lookup returns CDR1 LGHDT and CDR2 YNNKEL (reference sequence). The CDR3 covers 19 residues. CDR3 region: CASSHFAGSGALAKNIQYF. The CDR3 nucleotides are TGTGCCAGCAGCCATTTTGCAGGATCGGGGGCACTAGCCAAAAACATTCAGTACTTC.

The chain uses TRBV19 and TRBJ1-3; 7 bases agree with TRBD1. This CDR3 has 19 amino acids. The germline gives CDR1 LNHDA, CDR2 SQIVND (reference sequence). V shed 1 base, J shed 0 bases, and the junction held 12 bases outside the gene matches. CDR3 protein: CASSIAGTAVMSSGNTIYF. The CDR3 DNA reads TGTGCCAGTAGTATAGCCGGGACAGCTGTTATGAGCTCTGGAAACACCATATATTTT. Full variable domain (remainder filled in from reference TRBV19 and TRBJ1-3): DGGITQSPKYLFRKEGQNVTLSCEQNLNHDAMYWYRQDPGQGLRLIYYSQIVNDFQKGDIAEGYSVSREKKESFPLTVTSAQKNPTAFYLCASSIAGTAVMSSGNTIYFGEGSWLTVV.

This clone was recorded only once. The chain combines TRBV11-3 with TRBJ2-3; 12 nucleotides line up with TRBD2. V gave up 1 base and J gave up 2 bases; unmatched junction bases: 1. This CDR3 comprises 16 residues. Germline assignment: CDR1 SGHNT and CDR2 YENEEA. In DNA form, the CDR3 reads TGTGCCAGCAGCTTAGGACTAGCGGGGGACACAGATACGCAGTATTTT. This encodes CASSLGLAGDTDTQYF.

The chain recombines TRBV6-5 with TRBJ2-2; D is uncertain. There are 15 residues in the CDR3. Germline CDR1 MNHEY, CDR2 SVGAGI. Trimming took off 6 bases at V and 2 bases at J, with 13 bases between the two ends. CDR3 loop: CASRRRTANTGELFF. CDR3 DNA: TGTGCCAGCAGACGTAGGACGGCCAACACCGGGGAGCTGTTTTTT.

This clone was seen just once. V gene TRBV4-2 combines with J gene TRBJ1-1; D ambiguous. Per the germline V gene, CDR1 is LGHNA and CDR2 is YNFKEQ. Trimming removed 0 bases from V and 6 bases from J, with 14 bases in between. The CDR3 spans 15 residues. The CDR3 sequence: CASSQELGQRSEAFF. For the CDR3, the DNA is TGTGCCAGCAGCCAAGAATTAGGGCAGCGGTCTGAAGCTTTCTTT.

This clone ranks as medium-sized. The genes are TRBV27 and TRBJ1-6; D gene ambiguous. Germline values: CDR1 MNHEY, CDR2 SMNVEV (reference sequence). The CDR3 has 12 amino acids. V was clipped by 4 bases and J by 12 bases, with 10 bases between them. The CDR3 spells CASSSFGQPLHF. The CDR3 nucleotides read TGTGCCAGCAGTTCCTTCGGTCAACCCCTCCACTTT.

This clone was recorded once. The chain links TRBV19 to TRBJ2-2; 10 positions match TRBD1. The CDR3 covers 14 residues. Germline CDR1 and CDR2: LNHDA and SQIVND (reference sequence). The trim removed 10 bases at V and 7 bases at J, leaving 9 bases unmatched. CDR3 sequence: CATRQGARGGELFF. The DNA for the CDR3 is TGTGCCACCCGACAGGGGGCGCGGGGCGGGGAGCTGTTTTTT. The variable domain in full, with the rest retrieved from reference TRBV19 and TRBJ2-2, is DGGITQSPKYLFRKEGQNVTLSCEQNLNHDAMYWYRQDPGQGLRLIYYSQIVNDFQKGDIAEGYSVSREKKESFPLTVTSAQKNPTAFYLCATRQGARGGELFFGEGSRLTVL.

This rearrangement joins TRBV6-2 or TRBV6-3 to TRBJ1-2; unclear D gene. Trimming took 4 bases from V and 2 from J, leaving 11 bases between them. The CDR3 contains 14 residues. The germline gives CDR1 MNHEY, CDR2 SVGEGT. The CDR3 DNA sequence: TGTGCCAGCAGTTGGAAAGGGAAGAACTATGGCTACACCTTC. This sequence encodes CASSWKGKNYGYTF.

This chain links TRBV7-2 with TRBJ2-7, with no clear D. CDR1 is SGHTA and CDR2 is FQGNSA in the germline V gene. The CDR3 is 14 residues long. The V end lost 6 bases, the J end lost 5 bases, and 17 bases lay between the germline ends. This CDR3 reads CASSQLSGRNEQYF. CDR3 nucleotide sequence: TGTGCCAGCAGTCAGCTCTCGGGTAGGAACGAGCAGTACTTC.

The chain is built from TRBV18 and TRBJ1-2; TRBD1 matches 9 bases. CDR1 and CDR2 from the germline V gene are KGHSH and LQKENI. This CDR3 is built from 16 residues. V lost 0 bases to trimming and J lost 3 bases; unmatched junction nucleotides: 5. CDR3: CASSPPGDRGDYGYTF. DNA of the CDR3: TGTGCCAGCTCACCACCGGGAGACAGGGGGGACTATGGCTACACCTTC. The full variable domain, its missing parts supplied by reference TRBV18 and TRBJ1-2, is NAGVMQNPRHLVRRRGQEARLRCSPMKGHSHVYWYRQLPEEGLKFMVYLQKENIIDESGMPKERFSAEFPKEGPSILRIQQVVRGDSAAYFCASSPPGDRGDYGYTFGSGTRLTVV.

The rearrangement links TRBV7-9 to TRBJ1-6, with D possibly TRBD1 on 5 matching bases. Deletions cut 3 bases from V and 2 bases from J, with 14 bases between. The germline gives CDR1 SEHNR, CDR2 FQNEAQ (reference sequence). The CDR3 totals 17 residues. CDR3 DNA sequence: TGTGCCAGCAGCTTCGGCGGGGGTATTGCCTATAATTCACCCCTCCACTTT. Its translation is CASSFGGGIAYNSPLHF. Complete variable domain (other parts from reference TRBV7-9 and TRBJ1-6): DTGVSQNPRHKITKRGQNVTFRCDPISEHNRLYWYRQTLGQGPEFLTYFQNEAQLEKSRLLSDRFSAERPKGSFSTLEIQRTEQGDSAMYLCASSFGGGIAYNSPLHFGNGTRLTVT.

The CDR3 DNA reads TGTGCCAGCAGCTTAGCGGCCAACAGGGGCAACACTGAAGCTTTCTTT. Protein: CASSLAANRGNTEAFF. The chain recombines TRBV7-2 with TRBJ1-1, with TRBD1 matching over 7 bases. From germline, CDR1 is SGHTA and CDR2 FQGNSA. This CDR3 comprises 16 residues. The V and J ends lost 0 bases and 2 bases, in that order; junction bases with no gene match: 6.

CDR3 protein: CASSQDAGTARGNTIYF. CDR3 in DNA: TGCGCCAGCAGCCAAGATGCCGGGACGGCGAGGGGAAACACCATATATTTT. This chain joins TRBV4-3 and TRBJ1-3; maybe TRBD1 (5 bases). The V gene lost 0 bases and the J gene lost 4 bases, with 16 bases spanning the gap. This CDR3 has 17 amino acids. Germline lookup yields CDR1 LGHNA and CDR2 YSLEER.

This clone was counted between two and nine times. The chain uses TRBV20-1 and TRBJ1-2, with D tentatively TRBD1 (5 bases). Germline V gene sequence: CDR1 DFQATT, CDR2 SNEGSKA (reference sequence). The ends were cut back, 3 bases at V and 4 bases at J, with 9 bases in the middle. This CDR3 region has 12 residues. As DNA, the CDR3 is TGCAGTGCTAGTGAGACAGCCTATGGCTACACCTTC. This gives the protein CSASETAYGYTF.